This T cell receptor (beta chain) was found in a study of blood T cells in healthy people across ages. A note on this clonotype: One junction end does not reproduce the germline sequence, and a read error may be involved.

A second PCR of roughly 6 to 12 cycles used a sample-barcoded 5' primer and a J-beta primer mix. TCRdb ran MiXCR on the 5' RACE reads and lists one entry per CDR3 protein. This table holds some 1,500,000 distinct CDR3 sequences, roughly 43% found once. This TCR was sampled from a woman between 18 and 29 years old in good health. Sequencing was performed on blood.

The CDR3 region is CSSRRAGRKDTF. In DNA, the CDR3 is TGTTCCAGCAGAAGGGCAGGGAGAAAGGACACCTTC. The chain carries TRBV6-6 and TRBJ1-2; tentative D call: TRBD1 (5 bases). The CDR3 extends over 12 amino acids. CDR1 is MNHNY and CDR2 is SVGAGI in the germline V gene (reference sequence).